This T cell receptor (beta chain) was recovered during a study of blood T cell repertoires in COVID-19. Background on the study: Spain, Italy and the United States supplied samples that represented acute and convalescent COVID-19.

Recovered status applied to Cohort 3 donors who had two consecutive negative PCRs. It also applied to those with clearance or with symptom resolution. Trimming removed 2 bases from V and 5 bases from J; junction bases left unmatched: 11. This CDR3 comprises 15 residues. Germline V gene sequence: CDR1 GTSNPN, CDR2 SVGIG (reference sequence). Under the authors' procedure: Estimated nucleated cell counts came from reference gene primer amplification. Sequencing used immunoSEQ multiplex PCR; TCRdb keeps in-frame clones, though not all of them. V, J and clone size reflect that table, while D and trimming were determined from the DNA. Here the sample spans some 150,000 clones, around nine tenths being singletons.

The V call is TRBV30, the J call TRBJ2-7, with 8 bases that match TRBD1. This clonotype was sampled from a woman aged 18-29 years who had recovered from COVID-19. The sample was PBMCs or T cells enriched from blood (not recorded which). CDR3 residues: CAWSTGTGGLNEQYF. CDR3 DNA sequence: TGTGCCTGGAGTACCGGGACAGGAGGGCTCAACGAGCAGTACTTC.